This T cell receptor (beta chain) was sequenced in a study of Ad26.COV2.S vaccination and SARS-CoV-2 variants. Findings of the study overall: Substantial post-vaccination breadth of spike-specific CD8+ and CD4+ T cell responses was reported.

TCRdb keeps only in-frame clones here, not all; method: immunoSEQ multiplex PCR. Here the sample spans some 480,000 clones, roughly nine tenths being singletons. The treatment is: around 19 received Ad26.COV2.S at low or high dose, single or two shots; about 5 received placebo; per-sample allocation not given. Samples were taken on day 63 after the first vaccine or placebo injection. Concerning this clone itself: Its antigen is as yet unknown.

The TCR comes from a person aged 18-60 years who received the Ad26.COV2.S COVID-19 vaccine or a placebo. This material consisted of peripheral blood, taken in a trial of Ad26.COV2.S vaccine versus placebo.

The CDR3 sequence is CASSYGRKGYEQYF. DNA for the CDR3: TGTGCCAGCAGTTATGGGAGGAAGGGGTACGAGCAGTACTTC. The chain joins TRBV6-2 or TRBV6-3 to TRBJ2-7, with TRBD2 as a possible D gene (6 bases). The CDR3 loop spans 14 amino acids. Trimming shortened V by 3 bases and J by 4 bases, and 13 bases separated the two germline ends. The germline V gene encodes CDR1 MNHEY and CDR2 SVGEGT.